The clone carrying this TCR beta chain has at least ten counts. Antigen specificity is unknown. Each CDR3 protein is one row after TCRdb ran MiXCR on the reads. Found here are 300,000 or so distinct CDR3 sequences, roughly a tenth of them singletons; the top ten hold approximately 2.3%. This sample is part of a study of T cell repertoires in cytomegalovirus infection. Overall study: A matching HLA type, together with CMV infection, was signaled by public TCR beta signatures.

Trimming took 0 bases from V and 10 from J; bases not matched to a gene: 15. The CDR3 runs to 18 residues. CDR1 is LGHNA, CDR2 YSLEER, per germline. Overall study findings and caveats: Frequencies of public TCR beta families were cumulated, and this identified carriers of CMV plus the relevant HLA. Across the ex vivo response, the dominant clonotypes were HLA-C-restricted CMV-specific TCR beta clonotypes.

Material for sequencing was PBMCs. This clonotype originated in a human donor in good health (CMV status not recorded). Some clones in this sample may be carry-over from other donors' samples. The chain carries TRBV4-3 and TRBJ1-6; the match to TRBD1 covers 7 bases. This CDR3 reads CASSQDPNGNRGKSPLHF. As DNA, the CDR3 is TGCGCCAGCAGCCAAGACCCAAACGGGAACAGGGGTAAATCACCCCTCCACTTT.